A single sample is the source of the 12 T cell receptor beta chains below, sequenced in a study of T-cell memory formation after mild COVID-19. TCRdb passed the 5' RACE reads through MiXCR, listing each CDR3 protein once. This table holds 190,000 or so distinct CDR3 sequences, over 20% found once. The specimen sequenced was PBMCs or a T cell subset sorted from them (not recorded which). These receptors all come from an adult woman who had mild COVID-19 (a few samples of this study predate the infection). Cell type and time point are not known.

The chain recombines TRBV12-3 or TRBV12-4 with TRBJ2-7, with D possibly TRBD1 on 6 matching bases. With 2 bases removed from V and 5 bases from J, the gap between germline ends came to 10 bases. The CDR3 loop spans 13 amino acids. This CDR3 is CASSLSPGDEQYF. CDR3 sequence (DNA): TGTGCCAGCAGTTTATCCCCAGGGGACGAGCAGTACTTC.

This clonotype has more than one count but fewer than ten. The rearrangement uses TRBV7-9 and TRBJ2-7, with 8 positions matching TRBD2. Germline CDR1 SEHNR, CDR2 FQNEAQ (reference sequence). The CDR3 consists of 15 residues. Trimming took 0 bases from V and 1 from J; bases not matched to a gene: 2. The CDR3 spells CASSLAGLGSYEQYF. Here the CDR3 DNA reads TGTGCCAGCAGCTTAGCGGGACTAGGTTCCTACGAGCAGTACTTC.

As to this clonotype: One end of the junction is discordant with germline, which a read error may explain. This chain connects TRBV24-1 to TRBJ2-7, with unresolved D. CDR3 length: 13 amino acids. The germline CDR1 and CDR2 sequences are KGHDR and SFDVKD. The CDR3, as DNA: TGTGCCACCAGTGTCTCTTCCTCCAACGAGCAGTACTTC. Translation: CATSVSSSNEQYF.

This chain joins TRBV20-1 and TRBJ2-1; 7 bases match TRBD1. The trim removed 0 bases at V and 3 bases at J, leaving 5 bases unmatched. The V gene's germline CDR1 is DFQATT and CDR2 SNEGSKA (reference sequence). This CDR3 has 15 amino acids. The CDR3 DNA follows: TGCAGTGCTAGAGACCGGGACAGACACTACAATGAGCAGTTCTTC. Translating it yields CSARDRDRHYNEQFF.

This chain uses TRBV11-1 with TRBJ2-7, with TRBD1 as a possible D gene (6 bases). This CDR3 has 17 residues. Germline V gene sequence: CDR1 SGHAT, CDR2 FQDESV (reference sequence). The ends were cut back, 5 bases at V and 3 bases at J, with 23 bases in the middle. In DNA, the CDR3 is TGTGCCAGCAGCCCAAGCCTCTCCGGGACACAGTTCTACGAGCAGTACTTC. This encodes CASSPSLSGTQFYEQYF.

The chain carries TRBV9 and TRBJ2-7, with TRBD2 matching 10 bases. V dropped 0 bases and J dropped 4; count of bases not matched to a gene: 1. CDR3 length: 14 amino acids. CDR1 and CDR2 from the germline V gene are SGDLS and YYNGEE. The CDR3 loop is CASSVASGSYEQYF. CDR3 DNA sequence: TGTGCCAGCAGCGTAGCTAGCGGGAGTTACGAGCAGTACTTC. Combining the CDR3 with reference TRBV9 and TRBJ2-7 gives the whole variable domain DSGVTQTPKHLITATGQRVTLRCSPRSGDLSVYWYQQSLDQGLQFLIQYYNGEERAKGNILERFSAQQFPDLHSELNLSSLELGDSALYFCASSVASGSYEQYFGPGTRLTVT.

The chain combines TRBV12-3 or TRBV12-4 with TRBJ2-7, with no clear D. The CDR3 loop spans 12 amino acids. The ends were cut back, 3 bases at V and 5 bases at J, with 8 bases in the middle. DNA for the CDR3: TGTGCCAGCAGTTTCTCCGGTAACGAGCAGTACTTC. This translates into CASSFSGNEQYF.

This clonotype was observed a handful of times. The chain employs TRBV4-2 and TRBJ1-1; D may be TRBD1 (6 bases). CDR1 and CDR2 from the germline V gene are LGHNA and YNFKEQ. The ends were cut back, 4 bases at V and 4 bases at J, with 13 bases in the middle. The CDR3 has 14 residues. The DNA for the CDR3 is TGTGCCAGCAGCCCGACAGGTGAGGCCACTGAAGCTTTCTTT. Protein: CASSPTGEATEAFF.

The chain recombines TRBV20-1 with TRBJ2-7; D not resolved. The germline gives CDR1 DFQATT, CDR2 SNEGSKA (reference sequence). The CDR3 has 14 residues. Trimming left V 0 bases short and J 0 bases short, with 9 bases between. The CDR3 region has the DNA TGCAGTGCTAGAGATCTCCGGAGCTCCTACGAGCAGTACTTC. Residues: CSARDLRSSYEQYF.

This chain joins TRBV9 and TRBJ2-7, with a weak D call TRBD1 (5 bases). There are 15 residues in the CDR3. CDR1 SGDLS and CDR2 YYNGEE come from the germline V gene. V was clipped by 0 bases and J by 4 bases, with 14 bases between them. The CDR3 region is CASSVEGGRGYEQYF. The CDR3 DNA is TGTGCCAGCAGCGTAGAGGGCGGAAGGGGTTACGAGCAGTACTTC. The entire variable domain, with the rest obtained from reference TRBV9 and TRBJ2-7, is as follows: DSGVTQTPKHLITATGQRVTLRCSPRSGDLSVYWYQQSLDQGLQFLIQYYNGEERAKGNILERFSAQQFPDLHSELNLSSLELGDSALYFCASSVEGGRGYEQYFGPGTRLTVT.

The rearrangement links TRBV5-1 to TRBJ1-5; D is undetermined. This CDR3 is built from 15 residues. V lost 5 bases and J 3 bases, leaving 15 bases between the germline ends. Germline loops: CDR1 SGHRS, CDR2 YFSETQ. The CDR3: CASRPDLWSNQPQHF. CDR3 sequence (DNA): TGCGCCAGCAGACCGGACTTATGGTCCAATCAGCCCCAGCATTTT.

This chain joins TRBV3-1 and TRBJ1-1, with no clear D. Germline-derived CDR1 and CDR2 are LGHDT and YNNKEL (reference sequence). This CDR3 has 12 residues. V was trimmed by 5 bases and J by 3 bases, leaving 7 bases between them. The CDR3 DNA reads as TGTGCCAGCAGCTCGGGCTACACTGAAGCTTTCTTT. Residues: CASSSGYTEAFF.